This T cell receptor (beta chain) is from a study of blood T cell repertoires in COVID-19. About the study: The United States, Italy and Spain supplied acute and convalescent COVID-19 samples. In each case, the material was cDNA or gDNA derived from T cells, B-cell-depleted T cells, or PBMCs.

V was cut by 3 bases and J by 2 bases, with 6 bases left in between. The CDR3 is 13 residues long. Per germline, CDR1 MNHEY and CDR2 SMNVEV (reference sequence). Libraries were prepared by immunoSEQ multiplex PCR; TCRdb keeps only in-frame clonotypes and omits some of them. The repertoire holds 390,000 or so clones, around 91% seen once, with about 7% in the top ten. Sequencing was carried out using peripheral blood. The sequence was collected from a man aged 18 to 35 with active or convalescent COVID-19. V gene TRBV27 combines with J gene TRBJ2-3; no reliable D call. CDR3 DNA sequence: TGTGCCAGCAGTTTCCCAGACACAGATACGCAGTATTTT. It is translated as CASSFPDTDTQYF.